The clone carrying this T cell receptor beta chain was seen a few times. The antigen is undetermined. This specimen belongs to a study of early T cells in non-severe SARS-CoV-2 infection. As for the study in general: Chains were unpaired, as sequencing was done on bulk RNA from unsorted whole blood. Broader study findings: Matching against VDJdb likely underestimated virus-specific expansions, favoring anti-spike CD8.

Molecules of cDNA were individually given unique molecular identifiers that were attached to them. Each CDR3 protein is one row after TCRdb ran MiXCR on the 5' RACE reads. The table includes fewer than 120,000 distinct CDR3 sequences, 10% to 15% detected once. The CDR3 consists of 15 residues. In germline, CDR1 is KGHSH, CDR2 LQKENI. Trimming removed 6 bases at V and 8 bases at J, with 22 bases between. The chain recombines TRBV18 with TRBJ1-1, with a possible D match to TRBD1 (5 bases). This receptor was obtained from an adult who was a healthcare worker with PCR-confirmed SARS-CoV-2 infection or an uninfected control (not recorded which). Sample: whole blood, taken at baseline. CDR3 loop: CASSLISGRWKEAFF. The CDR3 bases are TGTGCCAGCTCGCTTATTTCGGGACGCTGGAAAGAAGCTTTCTTT. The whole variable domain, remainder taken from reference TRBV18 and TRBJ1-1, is NAGVMQNPRHLVRRRGQEARLRCSPMKGHSHVYWYRQLPEEGLKFMVYLQKENIIDESGMPKERFSAEFPKEGPSILRIQQVVRGDSAAYFCASSLISGRWKEAFFGQGTRLTVV.